This T cell receptor (beta chain) was recovered during a study of CD8+CD57+ T cells in acquired aplastic anemia. Regarding the study as a whole: Diversity in CD8+CD57+ cells from patients fell below that of the total CD4+ and CD8+ cell pools. This difference was described as decreased diversity.

This clonotype was detected ten times or more. What it binds is unknown. Before being chosen for sequencing, patients had shown CD8+CD57+ cell expansion by flow cytometry. Severe acquired aplastic anemia affected all patients. Researchers used genomic DNA as the template to profile TCR beta VDJ and CDR3. Using its own MiXCR run on the reads, TCRdb lists one record per CDR3 protein. The sample lists about 17,000 distinct CDR3 sequences, less than 45% seen once, with around 86% in the top ten. This CDR3 comprises 12 residues. V lost 4 bases to trimming and J lost 8 bases, with 12 bases between them. CDR1 and CDR2 (germline): SGHDT, YYEEEE.

This sequence was found in a human donor with aplastic anemia. This sequence joins TRBV5-6 and TRBJ1-1; D possibly corresponds to TRBD1 (6 bases). Sequencing was performed on CD8+CD57+ T cells sorted from PBMCs. The subset denotes: bead-enriched CD8+CD57+ effector memory T cells from SAA patients. CDR3 loop: CASSTGTLEAFF. DNA of the CDR3: TGTGCCAGCAGCACAGGGACTCTGGAAGCTTTCTTT.